This is a list of T cell receptor beta chains from one sample in a study of T cell responses to AZD1222 COVID-19 vaccine. Sequenced by immunoSEQ multiplex PCR; TCRdb stores in-frame clones only, minus some. This sample carries roughly 82,000 clones, approximately 81% of them seen once, and the ten largest clones take 10% to 15%. This specimen was peripheral blood, taken on day 0 of AZD1222 vaccination. The receptors here all came from an adult in good health. Both conserved end residues are part of each CDR3. A D gene is named only where the DNA matches it firmly. For some rows the clone size is stated as once, few or many, or as a class when expanded; others skip it.

j_call clone_size v_call d_call cdr3_nt cdr3_aa
TRBJ1-4 . TRBV7-9 . TGTGCCAGCAGCTTAGATACCCCTGCAACTAATGAAAAACTGTTTTTT CASSLDTPATNEKLFF
TRBJ2-7 . TRBV3-1/TRBV3-2 . TGTGCCAGCAGCCATTCGTCAGGGAACGAGCAGTACTTC CASSHSSGNEQYF
TRBJ2-2 . TRBV5-1 . TGCGCCAGCAGCCGAGACGGGGACACCGGGGAGCTGTTTTTT CASSRDGDTGELFF
TRBJ1-2 . TRBV5-6 . TGTGCCAGCAGTCGACAGCTAACTAACTATGGCTACACCTTC CASSRQLTNYGYTF
TRBJ1-3 . TRBV3-1/TRBV3-2 TRBD1 TGTGCCAGCAGCCAAGATAAGGGGGACAGGGAGGGGCACACCATATATTTT CASSQDKGDREGHTIYF
TRBJ2-2 . TRBV9 . TGTGCCAGCAGCGTTCAGGACGGGGAGCTGTTTTTT CASSVQDGELFF
TRBJ2-5 . TRBV18 . TGTGCCAGCTCCCCGGGGACATTCGAGACCCAGTACTTC CASSPGTFETQYF
TRBJ1-2 . TRBV9 TRBD1 TGTGCCAGCAGAGCCCTAACAGGGGACCATGGCTACACCTTC CASRALTGDHGYTF
TRBJ2-5 few TRBV7-9 TRBD2 TGTGCCAGCACCACGACTAGCGGGGGGGCCGTGGAGACCCAGTACTTC CASTTTSGGAVETQYF
TRBJ1-6 once TRBV7-8 . TGTGCCAGCAGCGACCGTTGGTCCTATAATTCACCCCTCCACTTT CASSDRWSYNSPLHF
TRBJ1-2 . TRBV6-5 . TGTGCCAGCAGCCAGGGGTTGGGCTACACCTTC CASSQGLGYTF
TRBJ2-7 . TRBV19 TRBD2 TGTGCCACCCGCCGGGGTCTAGCGGGGGTCCACGAGCAGTACTTC CATRRGLAGVHEQYF
TRBJ2-7 few TRBV7-3 TRBD2 TGTGCCAGCAGCCCAGCGGGGACCGGGTCCTACGAGCAGTACTTC CASSPAGTGSYEQYF
TRBJ2-1 . TRBV5-4 TRBD2 TGTGCCAGCGGACTAGCGGGGAGATACAATGAGCAGTTCTTC CASGLAGRYNEQFF
TRBJ2-7 . TRBV5-8 TRBD1 TGTGCCAGCAGCTTGGCACAGGGGACCTACGAGCAGTACTTC CASSLAQGTYEQYF
TRBJ1-6 . TRBV18 TRBD1 TGTGCCAGCTCCCCGACCGGGACAGTGGATAATTCACCCCTCCACTTT CASSPTGTVDNSPLHF
TRBJ2-2 . TRBV7-9 . TGTGCCAGCAGCCGGGTCGGGTCTGGGGAGCTGTTTTTT CASSRVGSGELFF
TRBJ2-7 . TRBV30 . TGTGGGGGCCGGGACACAAACTCCTACGAGCAGTACTTC CGGRDTNSYEQYF
TRBJ1-2 . TRBV15 . TGTGCCACCAGCAGAGATAGGAGACAGTCGACGAACTATGGCTACACCTTC CATSRDRRQSTNYGYTF
TRBJ1-5 . TRBV3-1/TRBV3-2 . TGTGCCAGCAGCCTTTCCGGGGGCGGAAAGCCCCAGCATTTT CASSLSGGGKPQHF
TRBJ1-2 . TRBV2 . TGTGCCAGCAGTGACCCAGGAGGGATCCATGGCTACACCTTC CASSDPGGIHGYTF
TRBJ2-6 once TRBV19 . TGTGCCAGTAAGCCCCAACTCGACACAAGCTCTGGGGCCAACGTCCTGACTTTC CASKPQLDTSSGANVLTF
TRBJ2-3 once TRBV4-2 TRBD1 TGTGCCAGCAGCCAAGGGACAGGGGGAACAGATACGCAGTATTTT CASSQGTGGTDTQYF
TRBJ1-6 . TRBV5-5 . TGTGCCAGCAGCCCCCGAGGGGACGGGTCACCCCTCCACTTT CASSPRGDGSPLHF
TRBJ2-1 . TRBV24-1 TRBD2 TGTGCCACCAGTGACACGGCGGGGGATGAGCAGTTCTTC CATSDTAGDEQFF
TRBJ2-7 . TRBV19 . TGTGCCAGTAGTATACGTACGCAGGGGGGGATATCCTACGAGCAGTACTTC CASSIRTQGGISYEQYF
TRBJ1-6 . TRBV28 . TGTGCCAGCAGGGGTGGGGGGCGCTATAATTCACCCCTCCACTTT CASRGGGRYNSPLHF
TRBJ1-4 . TRBV21-1 . TGTGCCAGCAGCAAAGGATACTCTCTCACAGACGATAACGAAAAACTGTTTTTT CASSKGYSLTDDNEKLFF
TRBJ1-5 . TRBV19 . TGTGCCAGTAGTATCTCAGGGGAAAATCAGCCCCAGCATTTT CASSISGENQPQHF
TRBJ2-3 . TRBV5-6 . TGTGCCAGCAGCTTGGGGTACAGGGCGTCAGATACGCAGTATTTT CASSLGYRASDTQYF
TRBJ2-1 . TRBV4-2 TRBD2 TGTGCCAGCAGCCAAGGCGGAGCGGGGGGGTTTCATGAGCAGTTCTTC CASSQGGAGGFHEQFF
TRBJ1-2 . TRBV3-1/TRBV3-2 TRBD1 TGTGCCAGCAGCCCTCGGGACAGTTCTTTTGGCTACACCTTC CASSPRDSSFGYTF
TRBJ2-7 . TRBV2 . TGTGCCAGCAGTCTCGGGACCTCCTACGAGCAGTACTTC CASSLGTSYEQYF
TRBJ1-2 . TRBV9 . TGTGCCAGCAGCCCGACCGGGGGGCCCTTTGGCTACACCTTC CASSPTGGPFGYTF
TRBJ1-5 . TRBV23-1 TRBD1 TGCGCCAGCAGTCAATCGGACAGGGTCGGAAATCAGCCCCAGCATTTT CASSQSDRVGNQPQHF
TRBJ2-5 . TRBV10-3 . TGTGCCATCAGTGAGCCAACAGGGATGGGCGAGACCCAGTACTTC CAISEPTGMGETQYF
TRBJ2-7 . TRBV30 . TGTGCCTGGAGTGGGGTCGGACGAACCTACGAGCAGTACTTC CAWSGVGRTYEQYF
TRBJ1-6 . TRBV18 . TGTGCCAGCTCACCACCGTCCGGACCGCCAGATTCACCCCTCCACTTT CASSPPSGPPDSPLHF
TRBJ2-7 . TRBV7-9 . TGTGCCAGCAGCTTAATCGGACAAGATCCCGACGAGCAGTACTTC CASSLIGQDPDEQYF
TRBJ1-6 . TRBV18 TRBD1 TGTGCCAGCTCACCAGAGAGGGGGCCTTCACCCCTCCACTTT CASSPERGPSPLHF
TRBJ2-2 . TRBV7-9 . TGTGCCAGCAGTTTAGGGGTTATGGGGCTGAACACCGGGGAGCTGTTTTTT CASSLGVMGLNTGELFF
TRBJ2-6 . TRBV10-3 . TGTGCCATCAGGGACAGTCCCTCTGGGGCCAACGTCCTGACTTTC CAIRDSPSGANVLTF
TRBJ2-3 . TRBV28 TRBD1 TGTGCCAGCCCCTCAGACAGGGCCCCAGATACGCAGTATTTT CASPSDRAPDTQYF
TRBJ2-6 . TRBV27 TRBD1 TGTGCCAGCAGTTTATCGGGACAGGGATCTAGAGGTGGGGCCAACGTCCTGACTTTC CASSLSGQGSRGGANVLTF
TRBJ1-2 once TRBV9 . TGTGCCAGCAGCGCCACCTCCACTAAGACTTATGGCTACACCTTC CASSATSTKTYGYTF
TRBJ1-4 . TRBV29-1 . TGCAGCGTTGCAGGGGCCAGGGATGAAAAACTGTTTTTT CSVAGARDEKLFF
TRBJ2-7 . TRBV7-2 . TGTGCCAGCAGCTTAAGACAGACAAGTAGCGAGCAGTACTTC CASSLRQTSSEQYF
TRBJ2-1 . TRBV7-3 TRBD1 TGTGCCAGCAGCTTAACCGGACAGGCCTCCTACAATGAGCAGTTCTTC CASSLTGQASYNEQFF
TRBJ1-1 few TRBV4-3 . TGCGCCAGCAGCCCCGGGCGGGGGGAGTCTGAAGCTTTCTTT CASSPGRGESEAFF
TRBJ1-5 . TRBV18 . TGTGCCAGCTCACCACAGGGGTTCAATCAGCCCCAGCATTTT CASSPQGFNQPQHF
TRBJ1-2 . TRBV5-4 TRBD1 TGTGCCAGCAGCCGCGACAGGGCTCAAGGTGGCTACACCTTC CASSRDRAQGGYTF
TRBJ2-3 . TRBV9 TRBD2 TGTGCCAGCAGCGCTAGCGGGGGGGCCACAACAACAGATACGCAGTATTTT CASSASGGATTTDTQYF
TRBJ2-7 few TRBV6-7 . TGTGCCAGCGGGGAACCGGGGGTCTTC CASGEPGVF